This note documents a single T cell receptor (beta chain) sequence. From germline, CDR1 is SGHNT and CDR2 YYREEE (reference sequence). After removal of 4 bases from V and 2 bases from J, the junction contained 5 bases not matched to a gene. The CDR3 is 15 amino acids. The sample is drawn from a study of T cell changes during pregnancy in multiple sclerosis. This table comes from immunoSEQ multiplex PCR, and its TCRdb copy is limited to in-frame clones, with some not included. Counted here are roughly 80,000 clones, under 95% occurring once; the ten biggest clones make up around 1.4%. The TCR originated in a female donor with multiple sclerosis, enrolled in a pregnancy study. The V call is TRBV5-4, the J call TRBJ2-3; 9 nucleotides line up with TRBD2. Sequences were derived from peripheral blood, sampled before pregnancy. This chain's CDR3 is CASSHSGGTTDTQYF. CDR3 sequence (DNA): TGTGCCAGCAGCCATAGCGGGGGTACCACAGATACGCAGTATTTT.